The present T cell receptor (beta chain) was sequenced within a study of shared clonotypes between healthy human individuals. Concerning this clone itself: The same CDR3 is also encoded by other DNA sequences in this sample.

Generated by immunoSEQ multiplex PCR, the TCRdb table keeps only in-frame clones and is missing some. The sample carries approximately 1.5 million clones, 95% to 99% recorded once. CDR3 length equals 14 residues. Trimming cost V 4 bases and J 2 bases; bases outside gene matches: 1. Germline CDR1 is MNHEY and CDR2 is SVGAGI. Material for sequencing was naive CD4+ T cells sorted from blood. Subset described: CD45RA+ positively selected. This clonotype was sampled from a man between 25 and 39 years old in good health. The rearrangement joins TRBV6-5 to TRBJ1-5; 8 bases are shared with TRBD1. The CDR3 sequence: CASSSTGGNQPQHF. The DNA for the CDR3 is TGTGCCAGCAGTTCGACAGGGGGCAATCAGCCCCAGCATTTT.